These 25 T cell receptor beta chains were all obtained from the same sample, sequenced in a study of human T cells and chemical hapten exposure. Time point noted: pre-sensitization, week 0. Noted treatment: therapeutic diphenylcyclopropenone sensitization with weekly scalp DPC. Via MiXCR, TCRdb re-called the RACE reads, giving one row per CDR3 protein. The data show roughly 51,000 distinct CDR3 sequences, over 9% seen once. This sample comprised whole blood, obtained in connection with sensitization to the hapten diphenylcyclopropenone (DPC). Every receptor here comes from a middle-aged man with alopecia areata. Some clones in this sample may be carry-over from other donors' samples.

This clonotype was counted only a few times. CDR3 sequence (DNA): TGTGCCAGCAGCTGGATTGGCGGGGAGCTGTTTTTT. Translated: CASSWIGGELFF. The chain couples TRBV5-5 to TRBJ2-2, with no clear D. The CDR3 covers 12 residues. Between the trimmed V and J ends, which lost 3 bases and 7 bases, there was a span of 7 bases. Looked up from germline, CDR1 is SGHKS and CDR2 is YYEKEE (reference sequence).

This clonotype appeared a few times. The V call is TRBV2, the J call TRBJ2-2; TRBD2 agrees at 10 bases. J gave up 3 bases and V 7 bases, and 8 bases lay outside the gene matches. The CDR3 covers 16 residues. Germline V lookup: CDR1 SNHLY, CDR2 FYNNEI. The CDR3 DNA follows: TGTGCCAGCAAGATTCTAGCGGGAGCGGACACCGGGGAGCTGTTTTTT. This sequence encodes CASKILAGADTGELFF. Filled out from reference TRBV2 and TRBJ2-2, the complete variable domain reads EPEVTQTPSHQVTQMGQEVILRCVPISNHLYFYWYRQILGQKVEFLVSFYNNEISEKSEIFDDQFSVERPDGSNFTLKIRSTKLEDSAMYFCASKILAGADTGELFFGEGSRLTVL.

The V call is TRBV12-3 or TRBV12-4, the J call TRBJ2-1, with 7 bases lining up with TRBD2. V lost 8 bases and J lost 10; bases outside the gene matches: 14. The CDR3 has 14 residues. CDR3 DNA: TGTGCCAGCTGGGGGGGTACCCACGTTGGGGAGCAGTTCTTC. Protein sequence: CASWGGTHVGEQFF.

There are a few counts of this clonotype. The chain carries TRBV12-3 or TRBV12-4 and TRBJ2-2; no reliable D call. CDR3 size: 11 residues. V was shortened by 2 bases and J by 8 bases, with 3 bases between the two germline ends. CDR3 sequence reads: CASSLRGELFF. The CDR3 DNA reads as TGTGCCAGCAGTTTAAGAGGGGAGCTGTTTTTT.

This clonotype was observed many times. The chain links TRBV6-6 to TRBJ2-1; TRBD2 aligns across 13 bases. The germline V gene has CDR1 MNHNY and CDR2 SVGAGI (reference sequence). CDR3 length: 15 residues. J gave up 4 bases and V 5 bases, and 2 bases lay outside the gene matches. The CDR3 DNA reads TGTGCCAGCAGTCGACTAGCGGGAGGATACAATGAGCAGTTCTTC. Its protein product is CASSRLAGGYNEQFF.

This clonotype was picked up many times. This chain joins TRBV7-2 and TRBJ2-1, with a tentative D call TRBD1 (6 bases). The CDR3 contains 13 residues. The germline V and J ends were trimmed by 2 bases and 7 bases, with 9 bases remaining between them. The germline gives CDR1 SGHTA, CDR2 FQGNSA. The CDR3, as DNA: TGTGCCAGCAGCTTAAGGGACATTAATGAGCAGTTCTTC. It is translated as CASSLRDINEQFF.

This clonotype was observed many times. This chain uses TRBV13 with TRBJ2-7; D is ambiguous. The V end was cut by 2 bases, the J end by 3 bases, with 5 bases between. The germline V gene encodes CDR1 PRHDT and CDR2 FYEKMQ (reference sequence). This CDR3 region has 12 residues. CDR3 sequence reads: CASSLTGYEQYF. The DNA for the CDR3 is TGTGCCAGCAGCTTAACGGGCTACGAGCAGTACTTC.

The sample holds a few counts of this clonotype. The chain couples TRBV15 to TRBJ2-1; D not resolved. Deletions cut 0 bases from V and 11 bases from J, with 11 bases between. Germline assignment: CDR1 LNHNV and CDR2 YYDKDF (reference sequence). This CDR3 spans 13 amino acids. CDR3 sequence: CATSRDSGTKQFF. CDR3 coding DNA: TGTGCCACCAGCAGAGATTCAGGTACCAAGCAGTTCTTC.

In this sample, this clonotype turned up many times. The chain is built from TRBV28 and TRBJ2-7; D unresolved. V was trimmed by 3 bases and J by 3 bases, leaving 15 bases between them. Looked up from germline, CDR1 is MDHEN and CDR2 is SYDVKM. The CDR3 sequence is 15 residues long. The CDR3 sequence is CASSFSEALLYEQYF. The CDR3 coding sequence is TGTGCCAGCAGTTTCTCCGAAGCTCTCCTCTACGAGCAGTACTTC. The variable domain in full, with the rest retrieved from reference TRBV28 and TRBJ2-7, is DVKVTQSSRYLVKRTGEKVFLECVQDMDHENMFWYRQDPGLGLRLIYFSYDVKMKEKGDIPEGYSVSREKKERFSLILESASTNQTSMYLCASSFSEALLYEQYFGPGTRLTVT.

This clonotype was observed many times. This chain links TRBV5-4 with TRBJ2-1; D unclear. V dropped 8 bases and J dropped 0 bases, with 9 bases sitting between them. Germline V gives CDR1 SGHNT, CDR2 YYREEE (reference sequence). The CDR3 contains 13 residues. CDR3 sequence reads: CASHKSSYNEQFF. CDR3 DNA: TGTGCCAGTCACAAGAGCTCCTACAATGAGCAGTTCTTC. The variable domain in full, with the rest retrieved from reference TRBV5-4 and TRBJ2-1, is ETGVTQSPTHLIKTRGQQVTLRCSSQSGHNTVSWYQQALGQGPQFIFQYYREEENGRGNFPPRFSGLQFPNYSSELNVNALELDDSALYLCASHKSSYNEQFFGPGTRLTVL.

This clonotype came up many times. The rearrangement joins TRBV6-2 or TRBV6-3 to TRBJ2-7; D remains ambiguous. This CDR3 has 13 amino acids. V was pared by 7 bases and J by 5 bases, with 15 bases between. Per the germline V gene, CDR1 is MNHEY and CDR2 is SVGEGT. In DNA form, the CDR3 reads TGTGCCAGCAACGGACCGGGTGGAAACGAGCAGTACTTC. Its translation is CASNGPGGNEQYF.

This clonotype has a handful of counts. The chain couples TRBV5-6 to TRBJ1-2; D ambiguous. The V gene's germline CDR1 is SGHDT and CDR2 YYEEEE. V was pared by 0 bases and J by 6 bases, with 9 bases between. The CDR3 consists of 13 residues. The CDR3 region has the DNA TGTGCCAGCAGCTTGGTTGGTTACGATGGCTACACCTTC. Amino acids: CASSLVGYDGYTF.

This clonotype was seen ten or more times. This chain connects TRBV9 to TRBJ2-3, with TRBD1 matching over 12 bases. Germline CDR1 SGDLS, CDR2 YYNGEE. The CDR3 runs to 18 residues. V lost 3 bases, J lost 3 bases, and 11 bases stayed unmatched. The CDR3 here is CASSAPPGTGGKTDTQYF. In DNA form, the CDR3 reads TGTGCCAGCAGCGCCCCTCCAGGGACAGGGGGCAAAACAGATACGCAGTATTTT.

This clonotype was seen only a few times. V gene TRBV30 combines with J gene TRBJ1-2; D is undetermined. This CDR3 region has 11 residues. Trimming shortened V by 4 bases and J by 8 bases, and 11 bases separated the two germline ends. Germline CDR1 is GTSNPN and CDR2 is SVGIG (reference sequence). The CDR3 loop is CAWNAEKGYTF. CDR3 nucleotide sequence: TGTGCCTGGAATGCCGAAAAGGGCTACACCTTC.

The chain recombines TRBV5-6 with TRBJ2-1; perhaps TRBD2 as D (5 bases). The CDR3 contains 15 residues. Trimming cost V 4 bases and J 0 bases, with 11 bases left between them. Germline loops: CDR1 SGHDT, CDR2 YYEEEE. CDR3 region: CASSPSGISYNEQFF. In DNA form, the CDR3 reads TGTGCCAGCAGCCCCAGCGGAATCTCCTACAATGAGCAGTTCTTC.

This clonotype was picked up many times. The CDR3 loop is CASSSGSTETQYF. In DNA form, the CDR3 reads TGTGCCAGCAGCTCCGGGAGTACTGAGACCCAGTACTTC. V usage is TRBV11-1 and J usage is TRBJ2-5; D is perhaps TRBD2 (6 bases). CDR1 is SGHAT, CDR2 FQDESV, per germline (reference sequence). The CDR3 runs 13 residues. V was trimmed by 4 bases and J by 5 bases, leaving 11 bases between them.

This clonotype was detected many times. V is TRBV20-1 and J is TRBJ2-5; a possible D gene is TRBD1 (6 bases). The V and J ends lost 3 bases and 5 bases respectively, with 16 bases between them. The CDR3 totals 14 residues. Per the germline V gene, CDR1 is DFQATT and CDR2 is SNEGSKA (reference sequence). CDR3 loop: CSASGTRGMETQYF. In nucleotides, the CDR3 is TGCAGTGCTAGTGGGACAAGGGGAATGGAGACCCAGTACTTC.

This clonotype showed up many times. The chain has TRBV4-3 and TRBJ2-7; unclear D gene. There are 13 residues in the CDR3. Germline CDR1 is LGHNA and CDR2 is YSLEER. Trimming took 0 bases from V and 1 from J, leaving 4 bases between them. The CDR3 loop is CASSQDLSYEQYF. CDR3 coding DNA: TGCGCCAGCAGCCAAGATCTGTCCTACGAGCAGTACTTC.

This clonotype was found many times. This chain uses TRBV24-1 with TRBJ2-2; D is possibly TRBD2 (5 bases). CDR3 length: 12 residues. CDR1 and CDR2 (germline): KGHDR, SFDVKD. V lost 10 bases, J lost 7 bases, and 12 bases lay in between. As DNA, the CDR3 is TGTGCCACAGGCCCCGGAGGCGGGGAGCTGTTTTTT. Translating it yields CATGPGGGELFF.

This clonotype was detected only a few times. This chain links TRBV7-9 with TRBJ2-3; 8 bases map to TRBD1. V lost 5 bases and J lost 3; bases outside the gene matches: 4. Germline lookup yields CDR1 SEHNR and CDR2 FQNEAQ (reference sequence). The CDR3 loop spans 14 amino acids. DNA for the CDR3: TGTGCCAGCAGCCTGAGACAGGGGACAGATACGCAGTATTTT. Its translation: CASSLRQGTDTQYF. Full variable domain (remainder filled in from reference TRBV7-9 and TRBJ2-3): DTGVSQNPRHKITKRGQNVTFRCDPISEHNRLYWYRQTLGQGPEFLTYFQNEAQLEKSRLLSDRFSAERPKGSFSTLEIQRTEQGDSAMYLCASSLRQGTDTQYFGPGTRLTVL.

In its sample, this clonotype was seen many times. The chain links TRBV7-3 to TRBJ2-1; the D gene is possibly TRBD2 (5 bases). The CDR3 is made up of 15 amino acids. V gave up 5 bases and J gave up 4 bases, with 15 bases separating them. Germline V gene sequence: CDR1 SGHTA, CDR2 FQGTGA. Here the CDR3 reads CASSPRRGLYNEQFF. In DNA form, the CDR3 reads TGTGCCAGCAGCCCCCGGCGCGGGCTTTACAATGAGCAGTTCTTC.

The chain joins TRBV6-2 or TRBV6-3 to TRBJ2-3; 7 nucleotides agree with TRBD2. CDR1 and CDR2 (germline): MNHEY, SVGEGT. J gave up 6 bases and V 0 bases, and 6 bases lay outside the gene matches. The CDR3 has 15 amino acids. The CDR3 sequence: CASSYSYGRTDTQYF. The CDR3 DNA follows: TGTGCCAGCAGTTACTCGTACGGGAGGACGGATACGCAGTATTTT.

This clonotype was found a few times. The V call is TRBV20-1, the J call TRBJ1-5, with D perhaps matching TRBD1 (5 bases). V shed 3 bases and J shed 4 bases, with 16 bases lying between them. Germline CDR1 and CDR2: DFQATT and SNEGSKA (reference sequence). This CDR3 has 15 residues. DNA for the CDR3: TGCAGTGCTAGTTCACCCCGGGGCGGGAATCAGCCCCAGCATTTT. Its protein product is CSASSPRGGNQPQHF.

The chain joins TRBV20-1 to TRBJ2-6, with D unclear. This CDR3 comprises 15 residues. Trimming took off 7 bases at V and 2 bases at J, with 15 bases between the two ends. Per the germline V gene, CDR1 is DFQATT and CDR2 is SNEGSKA (reference sequence). DNA of the CDR3: TGCAGTGTCAGCCCGTCCCCTACTGGGGCCAACGTCCTGACTTTC. Translation: CSVSPSPTGANVLTF.

The table lists this clonotype with a few counts. The rearrangement uses TRBV19 and TRBJ2-7; D remains unclear. The germline CDR1 and CDR2 sequences are LNHDA and SQIVND (reference sequence). V lost 0 bases, J lost 0 bases, and 9 bases lay in between. The CDR3 extends over 15 amino acids. CDR3 region: CASSIEQTPSYEQYF. In nucleotides, the CDR3 is TGTGCCAGTAGTATAGAACAGACACCCTCCTACGAGCAGTACTTC.